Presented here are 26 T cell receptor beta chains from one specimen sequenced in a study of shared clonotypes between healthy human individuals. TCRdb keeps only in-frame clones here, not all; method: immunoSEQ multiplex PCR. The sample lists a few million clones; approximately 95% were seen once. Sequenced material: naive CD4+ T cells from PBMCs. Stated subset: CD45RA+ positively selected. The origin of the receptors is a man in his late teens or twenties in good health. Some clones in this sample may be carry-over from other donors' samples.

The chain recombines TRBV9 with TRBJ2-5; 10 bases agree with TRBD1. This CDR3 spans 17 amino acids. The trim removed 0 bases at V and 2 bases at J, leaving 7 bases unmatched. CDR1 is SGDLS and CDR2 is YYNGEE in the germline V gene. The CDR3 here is CASSVGVGTGVQETQYF. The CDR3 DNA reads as TGTGCCAGCAGCGTAGGCGTCGGGACAGGGGTACAAGAGACCCAGTACTTC.

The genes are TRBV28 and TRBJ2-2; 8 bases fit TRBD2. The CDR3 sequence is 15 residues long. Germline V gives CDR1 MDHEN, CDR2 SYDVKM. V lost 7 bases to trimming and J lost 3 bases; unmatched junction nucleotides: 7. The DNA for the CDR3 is TGTGCCAGCACAAGGACTAGCCTCCACACCGGGGAGCTGTTTTTT. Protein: CASTRTSLHTGELFF. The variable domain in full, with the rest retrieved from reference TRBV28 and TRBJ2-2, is DVKVTQSSRYLVKRTGEKVFLECVQDMDHENMFWYRQDPGLGLRLIYFSYDVKMKEKGDIPEGYSVSREKKERFSLILESASTNQTSMYLCASTRTSLHTGELFFGEGSRLTVL.

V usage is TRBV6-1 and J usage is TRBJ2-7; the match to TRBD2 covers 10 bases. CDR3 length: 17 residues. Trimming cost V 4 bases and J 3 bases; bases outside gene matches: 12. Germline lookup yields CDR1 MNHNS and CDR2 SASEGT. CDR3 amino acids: CASSALAWTSGLYEQYF. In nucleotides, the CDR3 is TGTGCCAGCAGTGCTTTAGCGTGGACTAGCGGCCTCTACGAGCAGTACTTC.

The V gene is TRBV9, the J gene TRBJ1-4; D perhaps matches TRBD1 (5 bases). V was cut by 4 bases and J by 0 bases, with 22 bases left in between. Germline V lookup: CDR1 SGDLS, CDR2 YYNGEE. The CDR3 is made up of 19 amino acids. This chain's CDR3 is CASSPTGRTTHATNEKLFF. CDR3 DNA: TGTGCCAGCAGCCCAACGGGACGGACCACACACGCAACTAATGAAAAACTGTTTTTT.

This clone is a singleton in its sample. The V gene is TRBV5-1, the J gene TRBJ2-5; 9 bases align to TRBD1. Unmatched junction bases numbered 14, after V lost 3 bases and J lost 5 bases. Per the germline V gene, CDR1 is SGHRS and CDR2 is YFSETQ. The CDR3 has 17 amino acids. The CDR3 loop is CASSSREGQGRWETQYF. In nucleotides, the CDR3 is TGCGCCAGCAGCTCAAGGGAGGGACAGGGAAGATGGGAGACCCAGTACTTC.

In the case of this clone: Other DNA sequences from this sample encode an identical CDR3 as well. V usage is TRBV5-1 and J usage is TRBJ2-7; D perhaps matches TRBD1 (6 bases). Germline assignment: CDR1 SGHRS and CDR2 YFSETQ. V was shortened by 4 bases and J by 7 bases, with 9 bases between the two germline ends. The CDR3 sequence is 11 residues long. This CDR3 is CASSVDREQYF. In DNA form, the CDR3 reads TGCGCCAGCAGCGTGGACAGAGAGCAGTACTTC.

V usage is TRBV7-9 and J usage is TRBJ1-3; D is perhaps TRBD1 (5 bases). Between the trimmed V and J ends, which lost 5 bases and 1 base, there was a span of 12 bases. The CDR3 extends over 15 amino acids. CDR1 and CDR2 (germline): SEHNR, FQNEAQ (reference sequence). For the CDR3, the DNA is TGTGCCAGCAGCGCTCGCGCAGGGTCTGGAAACACCATATATTTT. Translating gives CASSARAGSGNTIYF.

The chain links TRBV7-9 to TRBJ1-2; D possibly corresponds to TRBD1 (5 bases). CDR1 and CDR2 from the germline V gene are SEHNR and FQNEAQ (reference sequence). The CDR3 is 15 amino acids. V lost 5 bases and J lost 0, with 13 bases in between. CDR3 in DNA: TGTGCCAGCAGCCCACGGGGGGTGGCTAACTATGGCTACACCTTC. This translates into CASSPRGVANYGYTF.

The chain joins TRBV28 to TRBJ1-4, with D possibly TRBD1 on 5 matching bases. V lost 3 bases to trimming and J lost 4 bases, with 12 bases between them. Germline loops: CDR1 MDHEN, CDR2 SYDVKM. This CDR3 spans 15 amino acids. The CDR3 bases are TGTGCCAGCAGTTTCTCGCGGGGCATTAATGAAAAACTGTTTTTT. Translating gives CASSFSRGINEKLFF.

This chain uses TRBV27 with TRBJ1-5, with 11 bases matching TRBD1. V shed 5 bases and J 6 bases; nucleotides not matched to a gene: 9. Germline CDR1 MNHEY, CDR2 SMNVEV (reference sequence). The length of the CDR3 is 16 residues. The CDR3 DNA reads TGTGCCAGCAGTCGCATTGGGACAGGGGGAAGTCAGCCCCAGCATTTT. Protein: CASSRIGTGGSQPQHF.

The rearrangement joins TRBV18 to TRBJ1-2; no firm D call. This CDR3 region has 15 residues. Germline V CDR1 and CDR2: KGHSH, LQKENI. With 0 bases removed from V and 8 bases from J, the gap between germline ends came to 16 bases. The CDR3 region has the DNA TGTGCCAGCTCACCACCGGTGGATCCATGGAGGGGCTACACCTTC. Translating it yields CASSPPVDPWRGYTF. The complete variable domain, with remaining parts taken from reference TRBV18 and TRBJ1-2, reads NAGVMQNPRHLVRRRGQEARLRCSPMKGHSHVYWYRQLPEEGLKFMVYLQKENIIDESGMPKERFSAEFPKEGPSILRIQQVVRGDSAAYFCASSPPVDPWRGYTFGSGTRLTVV.

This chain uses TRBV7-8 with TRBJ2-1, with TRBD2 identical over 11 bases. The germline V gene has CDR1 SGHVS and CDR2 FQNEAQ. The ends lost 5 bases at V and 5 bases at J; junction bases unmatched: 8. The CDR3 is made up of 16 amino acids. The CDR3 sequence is CASSVTSGRSHNEQFF. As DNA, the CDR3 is TGTGCCAGCAGCGTCACTAGCGGGAGATCCCACAATGAGCAGTTCTTC.

CDR3 residues: CASSSHSGYKQYF. As DNA, the CDR3 is TGTGCCAGCAGTTCCCATTCAGGTTACAAGCAGTACTTC. V is TRBV27 and J is TRBJ2-7; no definite D call. Trimming cost V 4 bases and J 8 bases, with 15 bases left between them. The CDR3 spans 13 residues. The V gene's germline CDR1 is MNHEY and CDR2 SMNVEV (reference sequence).

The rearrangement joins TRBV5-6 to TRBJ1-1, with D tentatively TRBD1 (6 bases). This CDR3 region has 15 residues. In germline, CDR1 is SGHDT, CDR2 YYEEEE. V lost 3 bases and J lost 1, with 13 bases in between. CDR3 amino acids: CASSSAVTGNTEAFF. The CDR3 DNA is TGTGCCAGCAGCTCTGCCGTGACAGGGAACACTGAAGCTTTCTTT.

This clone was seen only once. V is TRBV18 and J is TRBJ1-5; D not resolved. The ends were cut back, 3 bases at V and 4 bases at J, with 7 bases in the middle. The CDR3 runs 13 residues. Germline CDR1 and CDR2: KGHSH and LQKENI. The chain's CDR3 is CASSPEQNQPQHF. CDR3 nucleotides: TGTGCCAGCTCACCGGAGCAGAATCAGCCCCAGCATTTT.

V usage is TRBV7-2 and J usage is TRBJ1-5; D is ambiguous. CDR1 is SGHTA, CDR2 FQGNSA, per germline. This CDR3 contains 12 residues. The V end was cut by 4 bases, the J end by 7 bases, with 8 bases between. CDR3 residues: CASSYTGQPQHF. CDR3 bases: TGTGCCAGCAGCTACACGGGACAGCCCCAGCATTTT.

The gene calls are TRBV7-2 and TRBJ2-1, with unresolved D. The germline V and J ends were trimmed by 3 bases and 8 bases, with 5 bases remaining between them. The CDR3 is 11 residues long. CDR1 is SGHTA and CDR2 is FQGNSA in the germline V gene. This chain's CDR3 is CASSFYDEQFF. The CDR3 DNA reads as TGTGCCAGCAGCTTTTATGATGAGCAGTTCTTC.

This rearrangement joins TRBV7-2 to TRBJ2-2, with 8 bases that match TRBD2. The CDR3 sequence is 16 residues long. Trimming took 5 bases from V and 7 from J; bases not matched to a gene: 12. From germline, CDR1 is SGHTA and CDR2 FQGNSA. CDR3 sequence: CASSPPSGGPGGELFF. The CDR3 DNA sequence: TGTGCCAGCAGCCCCCCATCGGGAGGGCCCGGCGGGGAGCTGTTTTTT.

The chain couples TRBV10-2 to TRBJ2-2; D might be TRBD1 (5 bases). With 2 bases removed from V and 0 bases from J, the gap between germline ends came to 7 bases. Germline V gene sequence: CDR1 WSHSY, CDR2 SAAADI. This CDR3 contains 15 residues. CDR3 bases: TGCGCCAGCAGTGAGGACAGCCCGAACACCGGGGAGCTGTTTTTT. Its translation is CASSEDSPNTGELFF.

CDR3 bases: TGTGCCAGCAGTTTAAAGGACCACCCAAGGGAACTGTTTTTT. Protein product: CASSLKDHPRELFF. This chain joins TRBV28 and TRBJ1-4; unclear D gene. V lost 2 bases to trimming and J lost 12 bases, with 16 bases between them. Germline lookup yields CDR1 MDHEN and CDR2 SYDVKM. This CDR3 is built from 14 residues.

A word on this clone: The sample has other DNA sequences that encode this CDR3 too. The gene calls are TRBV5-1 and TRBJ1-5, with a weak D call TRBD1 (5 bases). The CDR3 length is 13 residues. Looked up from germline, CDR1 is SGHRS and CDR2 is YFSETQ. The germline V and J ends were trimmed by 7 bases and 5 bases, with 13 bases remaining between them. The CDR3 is CASRGEDHQPQHF. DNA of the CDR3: TGCGCCAGCCGGGGGGAGGACCATCAGCCCCAGCATTTT.

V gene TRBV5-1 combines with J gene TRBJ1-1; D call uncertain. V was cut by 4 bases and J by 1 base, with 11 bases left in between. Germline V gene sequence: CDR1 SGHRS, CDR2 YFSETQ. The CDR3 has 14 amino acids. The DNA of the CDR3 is TGCGCCAGCAGCCCCGGTGAATGGAACACTGAAGCTTTCTTT. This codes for CASSPGEWNTEAFF.

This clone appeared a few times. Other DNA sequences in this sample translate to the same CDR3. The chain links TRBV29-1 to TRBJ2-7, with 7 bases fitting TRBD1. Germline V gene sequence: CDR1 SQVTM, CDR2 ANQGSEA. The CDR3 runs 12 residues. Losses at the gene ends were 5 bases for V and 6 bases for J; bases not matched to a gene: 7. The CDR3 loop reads CSVRQGRGEQYF. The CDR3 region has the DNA TGCAGCGTTCGACAGGGAAGGGGCGAGCAGTACTTC.

The CDR3 reads CASSSPGQGRYEQYF. DNA for the CDR3: TGTGCCAGCAGCTCACCGGGACAGGGTCGCTACGAGCAGTACTTC. The rearrangement links TRBV11-2 to TRBJ2-7, with TRBD1 matching over 9 bases. CDR1 and CDR2 (germline): SGHAT, FQNNGV. This CDR3 is built from 15 residues. After removal of 4 bases from V and 3 bases from J, the junction contained 7 bases not matched to a gene.

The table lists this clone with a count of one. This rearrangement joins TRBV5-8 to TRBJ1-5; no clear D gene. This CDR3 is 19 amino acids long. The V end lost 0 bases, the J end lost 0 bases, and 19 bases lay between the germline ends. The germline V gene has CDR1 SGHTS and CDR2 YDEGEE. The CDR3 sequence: CASSLAPPKELYSNQPQHF. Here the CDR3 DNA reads TGTGCCAGCAGCTTGGCCCCTCCCAAGGAGCTTTATAGCAATCAGCCCCAGCATTTT. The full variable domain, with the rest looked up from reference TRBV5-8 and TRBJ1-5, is EAGVTQSPTHLIKTRGQQATLRCSPISGHTSVYWYQQALGLGLQFLLWYDEGEERNRGNFPPRFSGRQFPNYSSELNVNALELEDSALYLCASSLAPPKELYSNQPQHFGDGTRLSIL.

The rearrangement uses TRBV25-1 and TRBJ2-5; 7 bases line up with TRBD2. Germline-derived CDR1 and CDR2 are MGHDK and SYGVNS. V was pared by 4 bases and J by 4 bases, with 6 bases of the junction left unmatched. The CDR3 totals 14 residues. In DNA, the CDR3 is TGTGCCAGCAGTGGGGAGGGATTAGGAGAGACCCAGTACTTC. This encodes CASSGEGLGETQYF.